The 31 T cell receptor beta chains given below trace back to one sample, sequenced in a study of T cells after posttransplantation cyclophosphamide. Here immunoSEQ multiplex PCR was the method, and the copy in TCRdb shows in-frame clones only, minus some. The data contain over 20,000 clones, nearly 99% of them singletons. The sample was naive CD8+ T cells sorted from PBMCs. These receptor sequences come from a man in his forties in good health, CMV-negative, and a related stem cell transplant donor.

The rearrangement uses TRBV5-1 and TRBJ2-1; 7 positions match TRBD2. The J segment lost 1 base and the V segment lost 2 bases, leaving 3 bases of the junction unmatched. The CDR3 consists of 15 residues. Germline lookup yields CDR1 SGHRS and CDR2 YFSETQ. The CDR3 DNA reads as TGCGCCAGCAGCTTCGGCGGGAGTTCCTACAATGAGCAGTTCTTC. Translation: CASSFGGSSYNEQFF. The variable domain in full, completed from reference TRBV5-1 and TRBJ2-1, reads KAGVTQTPRYLIKTRGQQVTLSCSPISGHRSVSWYQQTPGQGLQFLFEYFSETQRNKGNFPGRFSGRQFSNSRSEMNVSTLELGDSALYLCASSFGGSSYNEQFFGPGTRLTVL.

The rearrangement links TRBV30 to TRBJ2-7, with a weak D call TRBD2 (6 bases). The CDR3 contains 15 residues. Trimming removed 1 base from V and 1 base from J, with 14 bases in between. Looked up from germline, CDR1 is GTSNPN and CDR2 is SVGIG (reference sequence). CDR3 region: CAWSDPRGRSYEQYF. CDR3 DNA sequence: TGTGCCTGGAGTGACCCCCGGGGGAGATCCTACGAGCAGTACTTC.

CDR3 region: CASSWGPLSEQYF. CDR3 in DNA: TGTGCCAGCAGTTGGGGCCCCTTGAGTGAGCAGTACTTC. The chain has TRBV28 and TRBJ2-7; tentative D call: TRBD1 (5 bases). The CDR3 has 13 residues. Looked up from germline, CDR1 is MDHEN and CDR2 is SYDVKM. Trimming took 4 bases from V and 7 from J, leaving 14 bases between them.

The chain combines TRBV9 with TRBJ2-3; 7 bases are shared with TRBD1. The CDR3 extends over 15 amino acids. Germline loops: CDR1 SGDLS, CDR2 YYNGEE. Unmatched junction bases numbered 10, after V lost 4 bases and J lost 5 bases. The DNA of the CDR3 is TGTGCCAGCAGCCCTTGGACAGGTCAAGGAGATACGCAGTATTTT. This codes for CASSPWTGQGDTQYF.

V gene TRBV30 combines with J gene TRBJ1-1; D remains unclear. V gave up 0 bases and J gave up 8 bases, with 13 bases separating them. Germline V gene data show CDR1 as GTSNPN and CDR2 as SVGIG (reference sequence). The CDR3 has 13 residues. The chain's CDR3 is CAWSVLRQTEAFF. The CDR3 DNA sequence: TGTGCCTGGAGTGTACTTCGTCAAACCGAAGCTTTCTTT.

CDR3 sequence: CASSWSSYEQYF. The CDR3 DNA is TGTGCCAGCAGCTGGAGCTCCTACGAGCAGTACTTC. This chain uses TRBV5-8 with TRBJ2-7; D unresolved. The ends were cut back, 3 bases at V and 0 bases at J, with 4 bases in the middle. CDR3 length: 12 residues. Germline CDR1 and CDR2: SGHTS and YDEGEE.

The CDR3 bases are TGCGCCAGCAGCCAGGCTCGACTTAAGGTGGGAGCTGAAGCTTTCTTT. Residues: CASSQARLKVGAEAFF. This chain links TRBV4-3 with TRBJ1-1; D not certain. The CDR3 runs 16 residues. Germline V gene lookup returns CDR1 LGHNA and CDR2 YSLEER. Trimming removed 3 bases at V and 6 bases at J, with 20 bases between.

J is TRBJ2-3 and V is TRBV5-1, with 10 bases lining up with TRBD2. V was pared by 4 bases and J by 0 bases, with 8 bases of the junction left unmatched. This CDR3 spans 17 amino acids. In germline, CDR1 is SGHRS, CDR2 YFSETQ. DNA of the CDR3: TGCGCCAGCAGCCCTACAAGCGGGAGGGCTAGCACAGATACGCAGTATTTT. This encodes CASSPTSGRASTDTQYF.

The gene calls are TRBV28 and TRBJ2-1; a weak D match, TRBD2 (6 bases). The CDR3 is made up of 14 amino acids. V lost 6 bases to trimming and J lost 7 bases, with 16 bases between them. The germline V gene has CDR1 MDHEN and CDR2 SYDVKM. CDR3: CASRFTTGVNEQFF. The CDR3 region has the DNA TGTGCCAGCAGGTTCACCACGGGAGTTAATGAGCAGTTCTTC.

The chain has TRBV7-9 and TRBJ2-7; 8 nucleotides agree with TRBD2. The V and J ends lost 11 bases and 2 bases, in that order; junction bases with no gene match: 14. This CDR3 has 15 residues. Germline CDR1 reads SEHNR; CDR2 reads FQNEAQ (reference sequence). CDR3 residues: CASGGDRADPYEQYF. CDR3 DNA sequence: TGTGCCTCGGGGGGGGATAGGGCGGACCCCTACGAGCAGTACTTC. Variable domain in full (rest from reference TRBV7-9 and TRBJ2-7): DTGVSQNPRHKITKRGQNVTFRCDPISEHNRLYWYRQTLGQGPEFLTYFQNEAQLEKSRLLSDRFSAERPKGSFSTLEIQRTEQGDSAMYLCASGGDRADPYEQYFGPGTRLTVT.

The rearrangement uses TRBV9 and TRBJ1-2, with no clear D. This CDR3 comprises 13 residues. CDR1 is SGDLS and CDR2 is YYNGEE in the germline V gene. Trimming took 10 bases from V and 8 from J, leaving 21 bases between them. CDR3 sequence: CAYNDPREGGYTF. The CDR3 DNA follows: TGTGCCTACAACGATCCGCGGGAAGGGGGCTACACCTTC. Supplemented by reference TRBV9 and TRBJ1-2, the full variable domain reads DSGVTQTPKHLITATGQRVTLRCSPRSGDLSVYWYQQSLDQGLQFLIQYYNGEERAKGNILERFSAQQFPDLHSELNLSSLELGDSALYFCAYNDPREGGYTFGSGTRLTVV.

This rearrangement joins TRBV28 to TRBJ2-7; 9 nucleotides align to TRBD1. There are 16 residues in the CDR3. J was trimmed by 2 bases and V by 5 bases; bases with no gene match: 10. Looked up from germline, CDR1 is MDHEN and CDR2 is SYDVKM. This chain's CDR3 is CASSMDRDRVPYEQYF. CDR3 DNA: TGTGCCAGCAGTATGGACCGGGACAGGGTACCCTACGAGCAGTACTTC. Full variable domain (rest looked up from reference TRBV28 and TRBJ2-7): DVKVTQSSRYLVKRTGEKVFLECVQDMDHENMFWYRQDPGLGLRLIYFSYDVKMKEKGDIPEGYSVSREKKERFSLILESASTNQTSMYLCASSMDRDRVPYEQYFGPGTRLTVT.

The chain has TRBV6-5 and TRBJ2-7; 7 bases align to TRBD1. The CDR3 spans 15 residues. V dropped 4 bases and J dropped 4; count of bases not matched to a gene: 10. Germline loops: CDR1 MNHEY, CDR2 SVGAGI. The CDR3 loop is CASSSLTGSQYEQYF. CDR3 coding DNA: TGTGCCAGCAGTTCCCTGACAGGGAGTCAATACGAGCAGTACTTC.

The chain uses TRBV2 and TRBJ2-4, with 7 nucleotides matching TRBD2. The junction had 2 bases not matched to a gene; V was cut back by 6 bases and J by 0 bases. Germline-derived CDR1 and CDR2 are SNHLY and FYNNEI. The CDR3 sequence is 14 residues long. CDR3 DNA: TGTGCCAGCAGAACTAGCGCAGCCAAAAACATTCAGTACTTC. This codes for CASRTSAAKNIQYF.

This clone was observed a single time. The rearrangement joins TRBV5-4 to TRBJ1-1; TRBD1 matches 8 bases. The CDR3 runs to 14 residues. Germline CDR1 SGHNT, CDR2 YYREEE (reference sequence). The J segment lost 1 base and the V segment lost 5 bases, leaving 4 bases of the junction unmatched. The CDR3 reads CASRPQGANTEAFF. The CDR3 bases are TGTGCCAGCAGACCCCAGGGGGCGAACACTGAAGCTTTCTTT.

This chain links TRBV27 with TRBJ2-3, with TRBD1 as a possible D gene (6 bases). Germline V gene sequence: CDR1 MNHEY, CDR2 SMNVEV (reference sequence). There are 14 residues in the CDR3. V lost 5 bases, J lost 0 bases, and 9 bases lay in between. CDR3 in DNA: TGTGCCAGCAGTGGACAGTCTAGCACAGATACGCAGTATTTT. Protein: CASSGQSSTDTQYF.

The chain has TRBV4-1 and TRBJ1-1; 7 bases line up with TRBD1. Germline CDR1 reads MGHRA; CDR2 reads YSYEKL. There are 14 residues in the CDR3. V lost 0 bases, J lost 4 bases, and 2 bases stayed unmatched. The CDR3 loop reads CASSQDEGATEAFF. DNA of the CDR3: TGCGCCAGCAGCCAAGATGAGGGGGCCACTGAAGCTTTCTTT.

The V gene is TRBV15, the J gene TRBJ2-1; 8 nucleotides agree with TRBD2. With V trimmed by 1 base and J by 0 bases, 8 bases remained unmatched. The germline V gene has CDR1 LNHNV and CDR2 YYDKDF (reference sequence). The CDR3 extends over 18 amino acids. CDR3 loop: CATSRGFTAGDSYNEQFF. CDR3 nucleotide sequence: TGTGCCACCAGCAGAGGTTTCACAGCGGGAGACTCCTACAATGAGCAGTTCTTC.

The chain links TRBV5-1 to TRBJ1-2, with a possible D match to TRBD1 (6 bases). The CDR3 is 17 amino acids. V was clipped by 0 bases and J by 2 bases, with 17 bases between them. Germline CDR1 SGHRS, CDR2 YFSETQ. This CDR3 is CASSLDGGPLKNYGYTF. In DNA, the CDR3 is TGCGCCAGCAGCTTGGACGGGGGGCCCCTCAAGAACTATGGCTACACCTTC.

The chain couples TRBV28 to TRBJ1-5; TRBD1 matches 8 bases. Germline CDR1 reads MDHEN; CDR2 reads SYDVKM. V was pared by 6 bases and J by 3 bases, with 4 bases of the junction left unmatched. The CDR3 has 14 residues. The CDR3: CASSLTGDNQPQHF. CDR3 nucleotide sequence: TGTGCCAGCAGCCTGACAGGGGACAATCAGCCCCAGCATTTT.

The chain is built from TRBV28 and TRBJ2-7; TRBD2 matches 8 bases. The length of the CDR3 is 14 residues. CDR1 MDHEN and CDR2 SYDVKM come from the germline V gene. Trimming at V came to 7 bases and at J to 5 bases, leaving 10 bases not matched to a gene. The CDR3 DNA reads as TGTGCCAGCACCCCCCGGGGGGGGCTCGACGAGCAGTACTTC. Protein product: CASTPRGGLDEQYF.

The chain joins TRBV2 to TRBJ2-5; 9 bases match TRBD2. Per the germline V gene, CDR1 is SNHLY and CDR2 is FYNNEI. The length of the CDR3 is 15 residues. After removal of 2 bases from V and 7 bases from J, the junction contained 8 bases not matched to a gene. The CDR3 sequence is CASSESSGRVGTQYF. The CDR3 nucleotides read TGTGCCAGCAGTGAAAGTAGCGGGAGAGTTGGGACCCAGTACTTC. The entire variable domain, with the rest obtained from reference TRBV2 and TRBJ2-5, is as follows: EPEVTQTPSHQVTQMGQEVILRCVPISNHLYFYWYRQILGQKVEFLVSFYNNEISEKSEIFDDQFSVERPDGSNFTLKIRSTKLEDSAMYFCASSESSGRVGTQYFGPGTRLLVL.

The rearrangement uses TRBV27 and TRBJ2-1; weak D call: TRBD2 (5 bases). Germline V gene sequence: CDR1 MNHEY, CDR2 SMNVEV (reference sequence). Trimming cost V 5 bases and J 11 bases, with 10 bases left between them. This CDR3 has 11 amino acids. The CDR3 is CASSHSGKQFF. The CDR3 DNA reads TGTGCCAGCAGTCACAGCGGTAAGCAGTTCTTC.

The CDR3 spells CAWSAGIEDEQYF. The CDR3 region has the DNA TGTGCCTGGAGTGCCGGGATCGAGGACGAGCAGTACTTC. The chain links TRBV30 to TRBJ2-7; TRBD2 is a possible D gene (5 bases). This CDR3 region has 13 residues. V shed 1 base and J shed 5 bases, with 12 bases lying between them. Per the germline V gene, CDR1 is GTSNPN and CDR2 is SVGIG (reference sequence). The full variable domain, its missing parts supplied by reference TRBV30 and TRBJ2-7, is SQTIHQWPATLVQPVGSPLSLECTVEGTSNPNLYWYRQAAGRGLQLLFYSVGIGQISSEVPQNLSASRPQDRQFILSSKKLLLSDSGFYLCAWSAGIEDEQYFGPGTRLTVT.

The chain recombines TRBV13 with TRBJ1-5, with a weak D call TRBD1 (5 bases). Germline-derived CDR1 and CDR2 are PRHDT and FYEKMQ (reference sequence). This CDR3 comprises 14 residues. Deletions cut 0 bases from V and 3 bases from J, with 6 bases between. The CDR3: CASSLGGDNQPQHF. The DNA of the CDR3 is TGTGCCAGCAGCTTAGGAGGGGACAATCAGCCCCAGCATTTT.

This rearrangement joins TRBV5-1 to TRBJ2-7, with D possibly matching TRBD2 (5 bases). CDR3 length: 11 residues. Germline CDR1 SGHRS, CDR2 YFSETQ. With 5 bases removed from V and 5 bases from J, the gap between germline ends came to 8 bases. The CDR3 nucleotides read TGCGCCAGCAGTTTAGCGAACGAGCAGTACTTC. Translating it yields CASSLANEQYF.

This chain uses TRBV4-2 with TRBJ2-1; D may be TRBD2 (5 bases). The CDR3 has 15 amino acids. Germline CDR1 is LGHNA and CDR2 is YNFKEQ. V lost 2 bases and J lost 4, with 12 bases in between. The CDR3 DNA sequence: TGTGCCAGCAGCCAAAGTACAGCGGTATACAATGAGCAGTTCTTC. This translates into CASSQSTAVYNEQFF.

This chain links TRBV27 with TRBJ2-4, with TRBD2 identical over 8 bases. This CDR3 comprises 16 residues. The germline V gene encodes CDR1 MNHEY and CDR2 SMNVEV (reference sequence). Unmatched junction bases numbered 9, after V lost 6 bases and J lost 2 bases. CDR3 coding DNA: TGTGCCAGCAGCCCGAGCGGGAGAGGATCCAAAAACATTCAGTACTTC. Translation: CASSPSGRGSKNIQYF.

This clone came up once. CDR3 in amino acids: CASSSTSGGAKNIQYF. The CDR3, as DNA: TGTGCCAGCAGCTCTACTAGCGGGGGGGCCAAAAACATTCAGTACTTC. The genes are TRBV13 and TRBJ2-4; TRBD2 matches 12 bases. V shed 4 bases and J 1 base; nucleotides not matched to a gene: 2. In germline, CDR1 is PRHDT, CDR2 FYEKMQ (reference sequence). The CDR3 runs 16 residues.

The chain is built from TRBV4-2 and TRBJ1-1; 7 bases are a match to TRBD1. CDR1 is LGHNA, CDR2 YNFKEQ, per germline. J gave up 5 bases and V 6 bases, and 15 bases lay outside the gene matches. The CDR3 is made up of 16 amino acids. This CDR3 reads CASSPRLQGIETEAFF. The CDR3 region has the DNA TGTGCCAGCAGTCCCCGATTACAGGGGATTGAGACTGAAGCTTTCTTT.

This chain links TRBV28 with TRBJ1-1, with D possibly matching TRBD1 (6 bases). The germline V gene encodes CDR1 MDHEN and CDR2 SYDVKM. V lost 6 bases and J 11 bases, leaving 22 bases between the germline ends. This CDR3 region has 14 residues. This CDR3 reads CASSLPTGRGLAFF. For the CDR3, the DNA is TGTGCCAGCAGCCTCCCGACAGGAAGAGGATTGGCTTTCTTT.